These T cell receptor beta chains were read from a single sample in a study of technical replicates of blood from a few donors. Clones were read by immunoSEQ multiplex PCR, and TCRdb kept only the in-frame ones, dropping some. The profile covers about 70,000 clones, with over 85% appearing a single time and approximately 0.4% taken by the ten largest. Sequencing was carried out using T cells isolated from PBMCs. These receptors all stem from a human donor in good health. CDR3s leave out the opening cysteine and the closing phenylalanine or tryptophan.

cdr3_aa: ASSALAGGLGETQY; v_call: TRBV11-2
cdr3_aa: ASSTGRSYEQY; v_call: TRBV19
cdr3_aa: ASSLAGKYTDTQY; v_call: TRBV5-1
cdr3_aa: ASSLSSTHSYNEQF; v_call: TRBV6-5
cdr3_aa: ASDPGQGSEQY; v_call: TRBV19
cdr3_aa: ASSIGQGSYEQY; v_call: TRBV11-3
cdr3_aa: ASSQPIGVGRGYSNQPQH; v_call: TRBV28
cdr3_aa: ASSLLRGANTEAF; v_call: TRBV27
cdr3_aa: ASSFGNTEAF; v_call: TRBV5-1
cdr3_aa: ASRPGLSSGELF; v_call: TRBV7-2
cdr3_aa: ASSSQGGNTEAF; v_call: TRBV13
cdr3_aa: ASSPSPGGQTQY; v_call: TRBV4-2
cdr3_aa: ASSHYLKTKRENLYEQY; v_call: TRBV11-2
cdr3_aa: ASSDTEGLAGVPNEQF; v_call: TRBV27
cdr3_aa: ASSEDRAEAF; v_call: TRBV6-1
cdr3_aa: ASRREPDTQY; v_call: TRBV7-9
cdr3_aa: ASRQIWRDTIY; v_call: TRBV28
cdr3_aa: AISGLEAYEQY; v_call: TRBV10-3
cdr3_aa: ASSFRGAPDTQY; v_call: TRBV5-6
cdr3_aa: ASSLTGAGGYT; v_call: TRBV5-1
cdr3_aa: ASSTGGWTDTQY; v_call: TRBV9
cdr3_aa: ASKGVAGYYNEQF; v_call: TRBV28
cdr3_aa: ASHRDRGLETQY; v_call: TRBV2
cdr3_aa: ASSFTGSGNTIY; v_call: TRBV5-4
cdr3_aa: ASSLVGQQLYEQY; v_call: TRBV7-2
cdr3_aa: ASSAGTSYNEQF; v_call: TRBV7-9
cdr3_aa: AWAGGETQY; v_call: TRBV30
cdr3_aa: ASSLGRTGRDEKLF; v_call: TRBV7-6